Listed here are 30 T cell receptor beta chains from one sample, sequenced in a study of graft-versus-host responses after intestinal transplantation. Measured with immunoSEQ multiplex PCR; TCRdb has only the in-frame clones, and not every one. The sample consists of about 16,000 clones, approximately 95% of them appearing once. Here the sequenced sample was PBMCs, taken 23 days after intestinal transplant. The receptors here all came from a human patient who received an intestinal transplant, so some T cells may come from the graft donor.

J is TRBJ2-2 and V is TRBV4-1; 8 bases map to TRBD1. The CDR3 is 18 residues long. The germline V gene encodes CDR1 MGHRA and CDR2 YSYEKL. The V segment lost 3 bases and the J segment 6 bases; nucleotides outside the gene matches: 15. CDR3 protein: CASSHPDRVDLPPGELFF. CDR3 DNA: TGCGCCAGCAGCCACCCGGACAGGGTAGATCTCCCTCCCGGGGAGCTGTTTTTT.

V and J are TRBV7-9 and TRBJ1-2; TRBD1 aligns across 9 bases. Germline CDR1 SEHNR, CDR2 FQNEAQ (reference sequence). Trimming removed 7 bases from V and 8 bases from J; junction bases left unmatched: 14. The CDR3 has 15 amino acids. The CDR3 coding sequence is TGTGCCAGCACAGGGGGACAGGGAGACAACGGGGGCTACACCTTC. This translates into CASTGGQGDNGGYTF.

A single count supports this clone. The chain carries TRBV7-3 and TRBJ2-1, with 11 bases lining up with TRBD1. J lost 9 bases, V lost 4 bases, and 8 bases had no gene match. Germline-derived CDR1 and CDR2 are SGHTA and FQGTGA. This CDR3 is built from 15 residues. CDR3 in amino acids: CASSYGTGGWSEQFF. Written as DNA, the CDR3 is TGTGCCAGCAGCTACGGGACAGGGGGATGGAGTGAGCAGTTCTTC. Variable domain in full (rest from reference TRBV7-3 and TRBJ2-1): GAGVSQTPSNKVTEKGKYVELRCDPISGHTALYWYRQSLGQGPEFLIYFQGTGAADDSGLPNDRFFAVRPEGSVSTLKIQRTERGDSAVYLCASSYGTGGWSEQFFGPGTRLTVL.

This clone was counted once. The rearrangement joins TRBV5-1 to TRBJ2-1, with D unresolved. Germline loops: CDR1 SGHRS, CDR2 YFSETQ. This CDR3 region has 15 residues. V was trimmed by 2 bases and J by 0 bases, leaving 9 bases between them. The CDR3 region has the DNA TGCGCCAGCAGCTTCCCCGGATTCTCCTACAATGAGCAGTTCTTC. Its translation is CASSFPGFSYNEQFF.

CDR3 coding DNA: TGTGCCAGCAGTTCCCGACAGGATCCTAACTATGGCTACACCTTC. It translates to CASSSRQDPNYGYTF. The chain carries TRBV28 and TRBJ1-2; the D gene is possibly TRBD1 (6 bases). CDR1 is MDHEN, CDR2 SYDVKM, per germline. Trimming took 4 bases from V and 0 from J, leaving 12 bases between them. The CDR3 totals 15 residues.

This sequence joins TRBV5-1 and TRBJ1-2, with 9 nucleotides matching TRBD1. This CDR3 comprises 15 residues. The germline V gene encodes CDR1 SGHRS and CDR2 YFSETQ. The V segment lost 4 bases and the J segment 5 bases; nucleotides outside the gene matches: 9. The CDR3 sequence: CASSPMGQGGYGYTF. In nucleotides, the CDR3 is TGCGCCAGCAGCCCCATGGGACAGGGAGGATATGGCTACACCTTC.

The V gene is TRBV7-7, the J gene TRBJ1-1; TRBD1 is a possible D gene (5 bases). The CDR3 consists of 17 residues. V lost 1 base to trimming and J lost 4 bases, with 19 bases between them. Germline CDR1 is SSHAT and CDR2 is FNYEAQ (reference sequence). DNA of the CDR3: TGTGCCAGCAGCTTAGTTGGGGCGCGAATCCGTCGCACTGAAGCTTTCTTT. Translating it yields CASSLVGARIRRTEAFF.

The chain has TRBV28 and TRBJ2-5; possibly TRBD2 for D (5 bases). The CDR3 runs 16 residues. V was cut by 2 bases and J by 1 base, with 14 bases left in between. From germline, CDR1 is MDHEN and CDR2 SYDVKM. DNA for the CDR3: TGTGCCAGCAGTTTAGTAACCCACGGAGGCCAAGAGACCCAGTACTTC. This encodes CASSLVTHGGQETQYF.

V usage is TRBV5-6 and J usage is TRBJ1-5; the D is unclear. CDR3 size: 17 residues. Germline lookup yields CDR1 SGHDT and CDR2 YYEEEE. V was trimmed by 0 bases and J by 1 base, leaving 14 bases between them. The CDR3 region is CASSLGQVSPSNQPQHF. CDR3 nucleotides: TGTGCCAGCAGCTTGGGGCAGGTATCCCCCAGCAATCAGCCCCAGCATTTT.

The gene calls are TRBV20-1 and TRBJ1-2, with D possibly matching TRBD1 (5 bases). Trimming shortened V by 3 bases and J by 4 bases, and 6 bases separated the two germline ends. CDR3 length equals 11 residues. Germline CDR1 is DFQATT and CDR2 is SNEGSKA (reference sequence). The CDR3 coding sequence is TGCAGTGCTAGGGACATCTATGGCTACACCTTC. This gives the protein CSARDIYGYTF.

V gene TRBV11-1 combines with J gene TRBJ2-5, with 12 bases matching TRBD2. CDR1 SGHAT and CDR2 FQDESV come from the germline V gene (reference sequence). The length of the CDR3 is 17 residues. V gave up 4 bases and J gave up 1 base; unmatched junction bases: 7. The CDR3 bases are TGTGCCAGCAGCTCAGGACTAGCGGGGCCCTTCCAAGAGACCCAGTACTTC. Translated: CASSSGLAGPFQETQYF.

The chain combines TRBV28 with TRBJ2-4; maybe TRBD2 (6 bases). V dropped 7 bases and J dropped 1 base, with 17 bases sitting between them. The CDR3 is 16 residues long. Germline V gives CDR1 MDHEN, CDR2 SYDVKM. The CDR3 region has the DNA TGTGCCAGCACACTAACGGGCGGGAAGGCCAAAAACATTCAGTACTTC. This translates into CASTLTGGKAKNIQYF.

V and J are TRBV15 and TRBJ1-6; 7 bases fit TRBD1. Germline V gene lookup returns CDR1 LNHNV and CDR2 YYDKDF (reference sequence). V dropped 6 bases and J dropped 10; count of bases not matched to a gene: 3. The CDR3 length is 12 residues. The CDR3 DNA follows: TGTGCCACCAGGACAGGGAGCTCACCCCTCCACTTT. It encodes CATRTGSSPLHF.

The CDR3 spells CASSYSSQREIETQYF. In DNA form, the CDR3 reads TGTGCCAGCAGTTACTCTTCCCAGCGGGAGATCGAGACCCAGTACTTC. The chain employs TRBV6-5 and TRBJ2-5; 8 bases are shared with TRBD2. From germline, CDR1 is MNHEY and CDR2 SVGAGI. V was clipped by 0 bases and J by 5 bases; unmatched bases: 8. This CDR3 region has 16 residues.

The rearrangement links TRBV6-1 to TRBJ1-1; D gene uncertain. Looked up from germline, CDR1 is MNHNS and CDR2 is SASEGT. Trimming took 6 bases from V and 0 from J, leaving 14 bases between them. The CDR3 runs 15 residues. CDR3 loop: CASRDKGRVNTEAFF. CDR3 coding DNA: TGTGCCAGCAGGGATAAGGGAAGGGTGAACACTGAAGCTTTCTTT.

As regards this clone: Other DNA variants within this sample encode the same CDR3. The chain links TRBV29-1 to TRBJ1-1; 8 bases agree with TRBD1. Losses at the gene ends were 6 bases for V and 1 base for J; bases not matched to a gene: 4. The CDR3 extends over 13 amino acids. Germline assignment: CDR1 SQVTM and CDR2 ANQGSEA. The CDR3 here is CSVDRGRNTEAFF. The CDR3, as DNA: TGCAGCGTCGACAGGGGACGGAACACTGAAGCTTTCTTT.

This chain uses TRBV29-1 with TRBJ2-7; 8 bases fit TRBD1. Per the germline V gene, CDR1 is SQVTM and CDR2 is ANQGSEA. There are 12 residues in the CDR3. Losses at the gene ends were 7 bases for V and 6 bases for J; bases not matched to a gene: 8. The CDR3 DNA follows: TGCAGCGGCGGACAGGGCGTATCCGAGCAGTACTTC. Translation: CSGGQGVSEQYF.

The gene calls are TRBV21-1 and TRBJ2-7; the table's D call, TRBD1, has no DNA check behind it. TRBV21-1 is given as a pseudogene. The CDR3 consists of 14 residues. In DNA form, the CDR3 reads TGTGCCAGCAGCAAAGGACAGTACTACTACGAGCAGTACTTC. Encoded protein: CASSKGQYYYEQYF.

This clone occurred once. The chain couples TRBV15 to TRBJ2-7; maybe TRBD2 (5 bases). V was cut by 1 base and J by 3 bases, with 13 bases left in between. Germline CDR1 is LNHNV and CDR2 is YYDKDF (reference sequence). The CDR3 length is 15 residues. The CDR3 nucleotides read TGTGCCACCAGCAGAGGGGCTAGTGGAGGCTACGAGCAGTACTTC. Encoded protein: CATSRGASGGYEQYF.

J is TRBJ2-1 and V is TRBV6-5; D remains ambiguous. The germline V and J ends were trimmed by 0 bases and 4 bases, with 7 bases remaining between them. Germline V gives CDR1 MNHEY, CDR2 SVGAGI. The CDR3 is made up of 14 amino acids. CDR3 region: CASSYSWQYNEQFF. CDR3 coding DNA: TGTGCCAGCAGTTACTCGTGGCAGTACAATGAGCAGTTCTTC.

V gene TRBV28 combines with J gene TRBJ2-5, with a tentative D call TRBD2 (6 bases). The DNA end is more similar to TRBJ2-7, so the J call may be wrong. The CDR3 extends over 13 amino acids. CDR1 is MDHEN, CDR2 SYDVKM, per germline. CDR3 in DNA: TGTGCCACGGGACTGATGAGCTCCTACGAGCAGTACTTC. Translating gives CATGLMSSYEQYF.

DNA for the CDR3: TGTGCCAGCAGCCAGCCGGGACAGGGAAACGAGCAGTACTTC. It codes for CASSQPGQGNEQYF. This sequence joins TRBV6-1 and TRBJ2-7, with 9 bases that match TRBD1. V lost 6 bases and J lost 5; bases outside the gene matches: 8. CDR1 is MNHNS, CDR2 SASEGT, per germline. The CDR3 is 14 residues long.

The chain links TRBV5-1 to TRBJ2-1; D is undetermined. This CDR3 comprises 15 residues. Looked up from germline, CDR1 is SGHRS and CDR2 is YFSETQ. The V and J ends lost 0 bases and 2 bases respectively, with 9 bases between them. This CDR3 reads CASSLARQTYNEQFF. The CDR3 DNA reads TGCGCCAGCAGCTTGGCTCGGCAAACCTACAATGAGCAGTTCTTC.

Here the CDR3 reads CACLAPGNYGYTF. CDR3 nucleotides: TGTGCCTGCCTGGCACCGGGTAACTATGGCTACACCTTC. The V and J genes are TRBV30 and TRBJ1-2, with D uncertain. The V and J ends lost 6 bases and 1 base respectively, with 12 bases between them. The CDR3 loop spans 13 amino acids. Per the germline V gene, CDR1 is GTSNPN and CDR2 is SVGIG (reference sequence). The variable domain in full, completed from reference TRBV30 and TRBJ1-2, reads SQTIHQWPATLVQPVGSPLSLECTVEGTSNPNLYWYRQAAGRGLQLLFYSVGIGQISSEVPQNLSASRPQDRQFILSSKKLLLSDSGFYLCACLAPGNYGYTFGSGTRLTVV.

V gene TRBV9 combines with J gene TRBJ2-3, with 8 positions matching TRBD2. The germline V gene has CDR1 SGDLS and CDR2 YYNGEE. The CDR3 has 15 amino acids. J lost 5 bases, V lost 3 bases, and 8 bases had no gene match. The CDR3 spells CASSATGLVIDTQYF. The CDR3 DNA reads as TGTGCCAGCAGCGCTACGGGACTAGTTATAGATACGCAGTATTTT.

This clone was recorded once. The V and J genes are TRBV27 and TRBJ1-1; 8 nucleotides match TRBD1. Trimming took 2 bases from V and 10 from J; bases not matched to a gene: 6. The CDR3 extends over 13 amino acids. Germline-derived CDR1 and CDR2 are MNHEY and SMNVEV (reference sequence). CDR3 sequence: CASSLGLTGVAFF. The CDR3 DNA is TGTGCCAGCAGTTTAGGACTGACAGGGGTAGCTTTCTTT.

The V call is TRBV30, the J call TRBJ1-5; no reliable D call. Germline assignment: CDR1 GTSNPN and CDR2 SVGIG (reference sequence). This CDR3 has 13 residues. Trimming shortened V by 2 bases and J by 5 bases, and 10 bases separated the two germline ends. The CDR3 reads CAWSSGVDQPQHF. Written as DNA, the CDR3 is TGTGCCTGGAGTTCGGGTGTCGATCAGCCCCAGCATTTT.

V usage is TRBV27 and J usage is TRBJ1-6, with D hard to call. The germline gives CDR1 MNHEY, CDR2 SMNVEV (reference sequence). This CDR3 is 15 amino acids long. Trimming took off 4 bases at V and 1 base at J, with 8 bases between the two ends. The CDR3 reads CASSSAGSYNSPLHF. CDR3 nucleotide sequence: TGTGCCAGCAGTTCAGCGGGGTCCTATAATTCACCCCTCCACTTT.

The chain carries TRBV14 and TRBJ2-7; the D gene is possibly TRBD1 (5 bases). The CDR3 length is 15 residues. V lost 4 bases to trimming and J lost 4 bases, with 17 bases between them. Germline V gene data show CDR1 as SGHDN and CDR2 as FVKESK. CDR3 nucleotide sequence: TGTGCCAGCAGCCGGTTCAGGGTCCTCGGGTACGAGCAGTACTTC. It specifies CASSRFRVLGYEQYF.

The V call is TRBV15, the J call TRBJ1-6, with D possibly TRBD1 on 5 matching bases. The CDR3 has 17 residues. V shed 0 bases and J shed 7 bases, with 16 bases lying between them. The germline V gene has CDR1 LNHNV and CDR2 YYDKDF (reference sequence). The CDR3 spells CATSRDLVSGLNSPLHF. The CDR3 nucleotides are TGTGCCACCAGCAGAGATCTCGTTTCAGGGTTAAATTCACCCCTCCACTTT.